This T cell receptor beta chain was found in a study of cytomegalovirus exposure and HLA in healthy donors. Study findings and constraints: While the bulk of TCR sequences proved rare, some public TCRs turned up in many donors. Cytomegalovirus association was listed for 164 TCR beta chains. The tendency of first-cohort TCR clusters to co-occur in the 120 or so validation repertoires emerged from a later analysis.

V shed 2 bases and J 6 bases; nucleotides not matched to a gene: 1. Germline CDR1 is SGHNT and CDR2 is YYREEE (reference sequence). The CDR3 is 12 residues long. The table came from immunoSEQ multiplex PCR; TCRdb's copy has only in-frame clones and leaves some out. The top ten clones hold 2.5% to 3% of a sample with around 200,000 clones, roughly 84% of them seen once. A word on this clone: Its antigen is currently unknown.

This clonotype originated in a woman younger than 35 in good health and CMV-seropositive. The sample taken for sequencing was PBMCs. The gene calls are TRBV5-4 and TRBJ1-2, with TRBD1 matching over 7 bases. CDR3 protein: CASSFGQDGYTF. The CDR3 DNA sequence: TGTGCCAGCAGCTTCGGACAGGATGGCTACACCTTC.